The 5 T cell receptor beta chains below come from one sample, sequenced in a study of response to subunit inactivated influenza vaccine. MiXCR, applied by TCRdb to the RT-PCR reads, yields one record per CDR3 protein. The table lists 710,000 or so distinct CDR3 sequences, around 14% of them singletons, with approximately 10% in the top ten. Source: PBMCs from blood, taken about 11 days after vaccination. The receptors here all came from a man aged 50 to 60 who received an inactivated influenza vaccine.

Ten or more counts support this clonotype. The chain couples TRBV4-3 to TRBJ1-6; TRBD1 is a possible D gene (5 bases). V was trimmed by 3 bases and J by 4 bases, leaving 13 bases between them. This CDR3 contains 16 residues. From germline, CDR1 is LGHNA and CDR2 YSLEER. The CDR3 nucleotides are TGCGCCAGCAGCCATAGGACCGGGACTTATAATTCACCCCTCCACTTT. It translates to CASSHRTGTYNSPLHF.

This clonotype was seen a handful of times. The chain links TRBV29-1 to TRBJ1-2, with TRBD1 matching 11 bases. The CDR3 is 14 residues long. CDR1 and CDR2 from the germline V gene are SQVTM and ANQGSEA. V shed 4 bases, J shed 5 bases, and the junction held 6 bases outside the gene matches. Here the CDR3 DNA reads TGCAGCGTTGCCCCCGGGACAGGGGGTTATGGCTACACCTTC. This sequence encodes CSVAPGTGGYGYTF.

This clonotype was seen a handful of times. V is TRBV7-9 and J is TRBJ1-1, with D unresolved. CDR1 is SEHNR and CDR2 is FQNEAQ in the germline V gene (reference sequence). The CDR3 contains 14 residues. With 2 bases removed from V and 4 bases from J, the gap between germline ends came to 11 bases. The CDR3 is CASSLMGRSTEAFF. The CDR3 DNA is TGTGCCAGCAGCTTAATGGGGAGGAGCACTGAAGCTTTCTTT.

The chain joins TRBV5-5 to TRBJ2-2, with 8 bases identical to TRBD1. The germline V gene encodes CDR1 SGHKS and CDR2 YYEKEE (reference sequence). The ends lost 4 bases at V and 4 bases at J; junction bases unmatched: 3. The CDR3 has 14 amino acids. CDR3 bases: TGTGCCAGCAGCGGGACAGGACTCACCGGGGAGCTGTTTTTT. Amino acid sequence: CASSGTGLTGELFF. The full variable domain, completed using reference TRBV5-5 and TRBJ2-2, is DAGVTQSPTHLIKTRGQQVTLRCSPISGHKSVSWYQQVLGQGPQFIFQYYEKEERGRGNFPDRFSARQFPNYSSELNVNALLLGDSALYLCASSGTGLTGELFFGEGSRLTVL.

CDR3 coding DNA: TGTGCCAGCAGAAAACCTAGCGGGGGGGCAGATACGCAGTATTTT. This gives the protein CASRKPSGGADTQYF. The chain has TRBV6-1 and TRBJ2-3; 12 nucleotides align to TRBD2. The V gene end was trimmed by 6 bases and the J gene end by 4 bases; junction bases not matched to a gene: 5. Germline V gene sequence: CDR1 MNHNS, CDR2 SASEGT. The CDR3 is 15 amino acids.